The entry that follows covers one T cell receptor (beta chain) sequence. The antigen it binds to is not known. No much larger clonotype is one base removed from it; base qualities were not supplied. In Seattle, one collaborating source enrolled patients while the infection was active and tracked those patients longitudinally over the course of disease. The collaborating institutions used their own protocols to collect whole blood in K2EDTA tubes. For TCRbeta analysis, collaborators shipped samples as frozen whole blood, isolated PBMCs, or DNA extracted from either of those sample types. The germline V gene encodes CDR1 MNHNS and CDR2 SASEGT. V drops 2 bases and J drops 5 bases, leaving 16 bases in between. Taken from cysteine to phenylalanine, the CDR3 has 16 residues. The sequence is cut down to CDR3 DNA, 48 bases in frame from base 1. This specimen comes from a study of blood T cell repertoires in COVID-19 (dated by TCRdb to 2019 to 2021). Study-level background: Collaborator samples came from the United States, Italy and Spain and covered acute and convalescent phases of COVID-19. The dataset comprised deeply sampled blood TCRbeta repertoires from subjects exposed to, actively infected with, or recovered from COVID-19. Samples came from the ongoing ImmuneRACE study (first 160 participants) plus 1,254 subjects from 6 global collaborators. Where available, HLA class I and class II types were taken from metadata supplied by the sample provider and were not determined by assay-based typing. Sample metadata almost always included a de-identified subject ID, COVID-19 status, age in years and sex. The repertoires were made available in a free public database intended to serve as a resource for research on the immune response to SARS-CoV-2. The prospective study material was composed of cDNA or gDNA derived from T cells, B-cell-depleted T cells, or PBMCs.

Study-level results and caveats: How much clinical and demographic metadata was included differed by source and by participant, and the metadata was provided uncurated.

TCRbeta CDR3 regions were amplified from genomic DNA using the immunoSEQ Assay, a bias-controlled multiplex PCR. The paper's processing steps were these. Within the assay, amplification of reference gene primers was used to estimate how many nucleated cells each sample contained. To quantify the absolute abundance of each unique TCRbeta CDR3 rearrangement, sequence reads were collapsed and filtered. For each sample, productive Simpson clonality was calculated by taking the square root of Simpson's diversity index across productive rearrangements. In its TCRdb copy, this immuneACCESS table keeps in-frame sequences only and misses some clones. Where compared with another copy, unresolved V genes explain less than half of these, and the others have no known cause. That table furnishes V, J and clone size, whereas the DNA furnished D and trimming. The sample yields 300,000 to 450,000 clones; roughly 90% were counted once. Together, the top ten hold around 2.8% of the sample.

The chain employs TRBV6-1 and TRBJ1-5, with TRBD1 as a weak D call on 5 bases. Sequencing was carried out using peripheral blood. The sequence came from a woman aged 25 to 39 with COVID-19, enrolled during active disease. The nucleotide sequence is TGTGCCAGCAGTGAAATGATCGGGCAGGGCCATCAGCCCCAGCATTTT. The resulting protein is CASSEMIGQGHQPQHF.